These T cell receptor beta chains were read from a single sample in a study of ipilimumab plus nivolumab after autologous stem cell transplantation. Profiling relied on immunoSEQ multiplex PCR, and the TCRdb table lists in-frame clones only, not all of them. The sample carries more than 4,500 clones, about 80% recorded once. The starting material was PBMCs, obtained in a trial of ipilimumab plus nivolumab as post-transplant consolidation. All receptors derive from a male donor with multiple myeloma. Each CDR3 is given with its conserved first and last residue. A D gene is named only where the DNA matches it firmly. The size entry is marked missing in some rows and otherwise reads once, few, many or a size class.

TRBV15	NA	TRBJ2-7	NA	CATSREGQAYEQYF	TGTGCCACCAGCAGAGAGGGTCAGGCCTACGAGCAGTACTTC
TRBV6-1	NA	TRBJ1-5	NA	CASTPPGVGGQPQHF	TGTGCCAGCACCCCCCCGGGGGTGGGGGGTCAGCCCCAGCATTTT
TRBV18	few	TRBJ2-5	NA	CASSPGEETQYF	TGTGCCAGCTCACCCGGGGAGGAGACCCAGTACTTC
TRBV18	NA	TRBJ1-5	NA	CASSPGSDQPQHF	TGTGCCAGCTCACCAGGGTCCGATCAGCCCCAGCATTTT
TRBV2	NA	TRBJ1-2	TRBD1	CASQGGQGARGYTF	TGTGCCAGTCAGGGAGGACAGGGGGCGCGGGGCTACACCTTC
TRBV9	NA	TRBJ2-2	NA	CASSVGTGKTGELFF	TGTGCCAGCAGCGTAGGAACAGGGAAAACCGGGGAGCTGTTTTTT
TRBV2	NA	TRBJ1-4	NA	CASSEQGLVNEKLFF	TGTGCCAGCAGTGAACAGGGGCTCGTTAATGAAAAACTGTTTTTT
TRBV7-3	NA	TRBJ2-5	TRBD2	CASSPIGAGAGETQYF	TGTGCCAGCAGCCCCATTGGGGCAGGAGCGGGGGAGACCCAGTACTTC
TRBV5-6	NA	TRBJ1-6	NA	CASSMQRAWNSPLHF	TGTGCCAGCAGCATGCAAAGGGCATGGAATTCACCCCTCCACTTT
TRBV5-6	NA	TRBJ1-4	NA	CASSLDSFNEKLFF	TGTGCCAGCAGCTTGGACAGTTTTAATGAAAAACTGTTTTTT
TRBV6-1	NA	TRBJ2-7	NA	CASSLTVFEQYF	TGTGCCAGCAGTTTGACCGTCTTTGAGCAGTACTTC
TRBV4-2	once	TRBJ1-2	NA	CASSATVNYGYTF	TGTGCCAGCAGCGCAACAGTGAACTATGGCTACACCTTC
TRBV7-2	NA	TRBJ2-1	TRBD2	CASSLISGDNEQFF	TGTGCCAGCAGCTTGATTAGCGGGGACAATGAGCAGTTCTTC
TRBV19	NA	TRBJ1-1	NA	CASSSQQVTEAFF	TGTGCCAGTAGTTCCCAACAGGTAACTGAAGCTTTCTTT
TRBV27	NA	TRBJ1-1	TRBD1	CASGRQGAGEAFF	TGTGCCAGCGGACGACAGGGGGCAGGTGAAGCTTTCTTT
TRBV30	NA	TRBJ2-1	TRBD1	CAWSGDSHYNEQFF	TGTGCCTGGAGTGGGGACAGCCACTACAATGAGCAGTTCTTC
TRBV9	few	TRBJ1-3	NA	CASSALRAGNTIYF	TGTGCCAGCAGCGCCTTACGAGCTGGAAACACCATATATTTT
TRBV11-2	NA	TRBJ2-7	NA	CASSFNPRNEQYF	TGTGCCAGCAGCTTCAACCCCCGGAACGAGCAGTACTTC
TRBV19	NA	TRBJ1-1	NA	CASSNRLTEAFF	TGTGCCAGTAGTAACCGACTCACTGAAGCTTTCTTT
TRBV5-6	NA	TRBJ1-2	NA	CASSLGPGGYTF	TGTGCCAGCAGTCTTGGCCCCGGAGGCTACACCTTC
TRBV28	NA	TRBJ2-7	NA	CASSPLSGEQYF	TGTGCCAGCAGCCCCCTTTCGGGGGAGCAGTACTTC
TRBV7-6	NA	TRBJ1-5	TRBD1	CASSLAQGVNQPQHF	TGTGCCAGCAGCTTAGCGCAGGGGGTGAATCAGCCCCAGCATTTT
TRBV5-1	once	TRBJ2-3	NA	CASSLFWLGATTDTQYF	TGCGCCAGCAGCTTGTTTTGGTTGGGTGCTACGACAGATACGCAGTATTTT
TRBV15	NA	TRBJ2-1	NA	CATSTADARHEQFF	TGTGCCACCAGCACGGCGGACGCCCGCCATGAGCAGTTCTTC
TRBV5-1	NA	TRBJ1-1	NA	CASSLSQISMNTEAFF	TGCGCCAGCAGCTTGTCGCAGATATCGATGAACACTGAAGCTTTCTTT